This T cell receptor (beta chain) was found in a study of shared clonotypes between healthy human individuals. Comment on this clone: The same CDR3 is also encoded by other DNA sequences in this sample.

The V gene end was trimmed by 0 bases and the J gene end by 5 bases; junction bases not matched to a gene: 4. Germline V CDR1 and CDR2: SGDLS, YYNGEE. The CDR3 sequence is 14 residues long. Using about 220 ng DNA, tens of thousands of T cell genomes, the sorted-subset replicate PCRs were run. Assay: immunoSEQ multiplex PCR; the TCRdb copy retains only in-frame clones and omits some. The sample lists about 1 million clones, about 77% occurring once. This sequence originates from a man between 18 and 29 years old in good health. The sequencing sample was made of memory CD4+ T cells sorted from blood. Described subset: CD45RA-negative fraction. V gene TRBV9 combines with J gene TRBJ1-2, with TRBD1 matching over 7 bases. CDR3 amino acids: CASSVEAGGYGYTF. Written as DNA, the CDR3 is TGTGCCAGCAGCGTAGAGGCAGGGGGGTATGGCTACACCTTC.